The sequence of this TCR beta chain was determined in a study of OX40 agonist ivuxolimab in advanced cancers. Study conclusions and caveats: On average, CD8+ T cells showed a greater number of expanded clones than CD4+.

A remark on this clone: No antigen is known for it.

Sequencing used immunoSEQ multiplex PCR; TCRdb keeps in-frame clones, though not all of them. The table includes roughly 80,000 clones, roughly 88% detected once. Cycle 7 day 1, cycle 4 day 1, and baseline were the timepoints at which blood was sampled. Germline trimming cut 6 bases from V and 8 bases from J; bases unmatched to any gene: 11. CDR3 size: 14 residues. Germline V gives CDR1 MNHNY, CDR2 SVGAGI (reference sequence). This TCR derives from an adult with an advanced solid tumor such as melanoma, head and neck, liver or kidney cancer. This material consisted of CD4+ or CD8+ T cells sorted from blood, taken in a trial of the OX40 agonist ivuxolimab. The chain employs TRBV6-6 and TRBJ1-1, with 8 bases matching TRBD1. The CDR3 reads CASSPRGQASEAFF. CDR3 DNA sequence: TGTGCCAGCAGCCCAAGGGGACAGGCAAGCGAAGCTTTCTTT.